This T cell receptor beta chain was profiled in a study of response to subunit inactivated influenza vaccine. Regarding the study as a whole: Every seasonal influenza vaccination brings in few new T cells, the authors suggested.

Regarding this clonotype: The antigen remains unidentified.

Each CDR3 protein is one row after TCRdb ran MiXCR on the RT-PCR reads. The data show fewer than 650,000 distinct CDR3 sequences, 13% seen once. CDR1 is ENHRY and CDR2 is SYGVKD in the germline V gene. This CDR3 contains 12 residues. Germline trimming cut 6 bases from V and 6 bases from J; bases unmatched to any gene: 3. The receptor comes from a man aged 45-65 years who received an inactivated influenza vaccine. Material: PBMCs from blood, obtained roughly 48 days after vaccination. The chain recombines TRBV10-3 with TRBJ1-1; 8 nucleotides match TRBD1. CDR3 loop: CAISPDRAEAFF. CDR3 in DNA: TGTGCCATCAGCCCGGACAGGGCTGAAGCTTTCTTT.